The 28 T cell receptor beta chains below come from one sample, sequenced in a study of cytotoxic CD8 clonotypes in ibrutinib-treated CLL (dated by TCRdb to the early 2020s). The method behind the library was the immunoSEQ multiplex PCR assay. The clones in this table, taken by TCRdb from immuneACCESS, are in-frame only. Not every clone is retained; where verified, under half of the shortfall comes from an unresolved V gene, and the cause of the rest is unknown. Recorded for this sample are over 25,000 clones; around three fifths of them occurred a single time. Together, the top ten hold approximately 15% of the sample. This material consisted of PBMCs, taken before ibrutinib treatment. These receptors came from a human donor with chronic lymphocytic leukemia.

This sequence joins TRBV6-5 and TRBJ1-2; D is possibly TRBD1 (6 bases). V gave up 0 bases and J gave up 6 bases, with 8 bases separating them. The CDR3 contains 13 residues. Germline V CDR1 and CDR2: MNHEY, SVGAGI. CDR3 sequence reads: CASSYSGGDGYTF. The CDR3 region has the DNA TGTGCCAGCAGTTACTCAGGGGGGGATGGCTACACCTTC.

The table lists this clone with a few counts. The V gene is TRBV5-1, the J gene TRBJ2-2, with D uncertain. V lost 1 base to trimming and J lost 0 bases, with 4 bases between them. The germline gives CDR1 SGHRS, CDR2 YFSETQ. CDR3 length equals 14 residues. CDR3: CASSLNTNTGELFF. In nucleotides, the CDR3 is TGCGCCAGCAGCTTGAACACGAACACCGGGGAGCTGTTTTTT.

The chain combines TRBV7-9 with TRBJ2-3; D is uncertain. Trimming left V 1 base short and J 0 bases short, with 11 bases between. Germline CDR1 and CDR2: SEHNR and FQNEAQ (reference sequence). This CDR3 has 16 amino acids. The CDR3 DNA sequence: TGTGCCAGCAGCTTAGAGCGCACTTCTAGCACAGATACGCAGTATTTT. Translated: CASSLERTSSTDTQYF.

CDR3 sequence reads: CASSSGQGDTIYF. CDR3 nucleotides: TGTGCCAGCAGTTCCGGACAGGGAGACACCATATATTTT. This rearrangement joins TRBV6-5 to TRBJ1-3; 8 bases match TRBD1. Germline assignment: CDR1 MNHEY and CDR2 SVGAGI. Trimming at V came to 4 bases and at J to 8 bases, leaving 4 bases not matched to a gene. CDR3 length: 13 residues.

This clone appeared a few times. The rearrangement links TRBV21-1 to TRBJ2-6; the D call of TRBD1 is as the table states it, not checked on the DNA. TRBV21-1 represents a pseudogene. The CDR3 has 18 residues. DNA of the CDR3: TGTGCCACCCCCCGTGTGACAGGGGGAATCTCTGGGGCCAACGTCCTGACTTTC. Amino acids: CATPRVTGGISGANVLTF.

This chain connects TRBV10-2 to TRBJ1-1, with D maybe TRBD1 (5 bases). This CDR3 is 12 amino acids long. Germline assignment: CDR1 WSHSY and CDR2 SAAADI. The V gene lost 8 bases and the J gene lost 2 bases, with 9 bases spanning the gap. CDR3 in DNA: TGCGCCAGCTCGGACATCAACACTGAAGCTTTCTTT. It codes for CASSDINTEAFF.

This chain links TRBV23-1 with TRBJ2-1; D tentatively fits TRBD1 or TRBD2 (5 bases each). TRBV23-1 is sorted into the ORF group, with uncertain function. V lost 4 bases to trimming and J lost 8 bases, with 24 bases between them. This CDR3 is 17 amino acids long. The CDR3 DNA is TGCGCCAGCAGTCTCCCCAAAGAGGGGAGTCCGCCTTATGAGCAGTTCTTC. Protein: CASSLPKEGSPPYEQFF.

This clone was seen once. The CDR3 DNA sequence: TGCGCCAGCAGCTTGGCTGAGGGACTAGAAGAGACCCAGTACTTC. Amino acid sequence: CASSLAEGLEETQYF. The J gene is TRBJ2-5, the V gene TRBV5-1; 8 nucleotides line up with TRBD2. The V and J ends lost 0 bases and 3 bases, in that order; junction bases with no gene match: 4. Germline V CDR1 and CDR2: SGHRS, YFSETQ. The CDR3 is 15 amino acids. Combining the CDR3 with reference TRBV5-1 and TRBJ2-5 gives the whole variable domain KAGVTQTPRYLIKTRGQQVTLSCSPISGHRSVSWYQQTPGQGLQFLFEYFSETQRNKGNFPGRFSGRQFSNSRSEMNVSTLELGDSALYLCASSLAEGLEETQYFGPGTRLLVL.

The V and J genes are TRBV6-5 and TRBJ2-1; D call uncertain. This CDR3 comprises 12 residues. V was pared by 6 bases and J by 8 bases, with 11 bases between. The germline V gene encodes CDR1 MNHEY and CDR2 SVGAGI. The CDR3 here is CASRDLGDEQFF. The CDR3 coding sequence is TGTGCCAGCAGAGACCTGGGCGATGAGCAGTTCTTC.

The chain recombines TRBV19 with TRBJ2-7; 7 nucleotides align to TRBD2. The V and J ends lost 8 bases and 0 bases, in that order; junction bases with no gene match: 4. The CDR3 consists of 13 residues. The V gene's germline CDR1 is LNHDA and CDR2 SQIVND (reference sequence). The CDR3 protein is CASQRGSSYEQYF. For the CDR3, the DNA is TGTGCCAGTCAGCGGGGAAGCTCCTACGAGCAGTACTTC.

DNA for the CDR3: TGTGCCAGCAGCGTAGACGGGGGTGGGGACCAGCCCCAGCATTTT. Translating gives CASSVDGGGDQPQHF. The chain has TRBV9 and TRBJ1-5, with D possibly being TRBD1 (5 bases). This CDR3 has 15 amino acids. Germline values: CDR1 SGDLS, CDR2 YYNGEE. Trimming removed 0 bases at V and 7 bases at J, with 14 bases between.

A note on this clone: The germline gene is not matched at one end of the junction; a read error may be the cause. The chain joins TRBV7-7 to TRBJ2-1; D uncertain. The CDR3 contains 15 residues. Germline-derived CDR1 and CDR2 are SSHAT and FNYEAQ (reference sequence). This CDR3 is CASSLEAATYNEQFF. CDR3 sequence (DNA): TGTGCTAGCAGCTTAGAGGCGGCTACCTACAATGAGCAGTTCTTC.

This clone showed up just a few times. The chain recombines TRBV5-1 with TRBJ2-3, with D tentatively TRBD1 (6 bases). CDR1 is SGHRS, CDR2 YFSETQ, per germline. The CDR3 extends over 14 amino acids. Trimming stripped 4 bases from V and 3 bases from J, with 12 bases between. The CDR3 sequence: CASSLGQFTDTQYF. CDR3 coding DNA: TGCGCCAGCAGCCTTGGACAGTTTACAGATACGCAGTATTTT. Supplemented by reference TRBV5-1 and TRBJ2-3, the full variable domain reads KAGVTQTPRYLIKTRGQQVTLSCSPISGHRSVSWYQQTPGQGLQFLFEYFSETQRNKGNFPGRFSGRQFSNSRSEMNVSTLELGDSALYLCASSLGQFTDTQYFGPGTRLTVL.

This clone was found once. The chain uses TRBV2 and TRBJ2-5, with 7 positions matching TRBD1. The CDR3 spans 17 residues. CDR1 SNHLY and CDR2 FYNNEI come from the germline V gene. V was pared by 0 bases and J by 3 bases, with 10 bases of the junction left unmatched. CDR3 protein: CASSEAGPGTVEETQYF. Here the CDR3 DNA reads TGTGCCAGCAGTGAAGCCGGGCCAGGGACAGTCGAAGAGACCCAGTACTTC.

The chain combines TRBV27 with TRBJ2-7; the D gene is possibly TRBD1 (7 bases). CDR1 and CDR2 from the germline V gene are MNHEY and SMNVEV (reference sequence). The CDR3 sequence is 14 residues long. V was clipped by 4 bases and J by 4 bases, with 14 bases between them. CDR3 protein: CASSSRAGGYEQYF. The DNA for the CDR3 is TGTGCCAGCAGTTCCAGGGCAGGGGGGTACGAGCAGTACTTC.

This sequence joins TRBV10-1 and TRBJ2-2; D is uncertain. CDR3 size: 14 residues. Germline loops: CDR1 WNHNN, CDR2 SYGVQD (reference sequence). Trimming left V 7 bases short and J 4 bases short, with 13 bases between. The CDR3 here is CASTPLRATGELFF. The DNA of the CDR3 is TGCGCCAGCACCCCTCTAAGGGCCACCGGGGAGCTGTTTTTT.

The rearrangement links TRBV1 to TRBJ1-5. TRBV1 is described as a pseudogene. The CDR3 spans 13 residues. The CDR3 sequence is CTSPGRWIRPQHF. Here the CDR3 DNA reads TGCACCAGCCCGGGACGCTGGATAAGGCCCCAGCATTTT.

The chain links TRBV25-1 to TRBJ1-5; D might be TRBD1 (6 bases). The CDR3 sequence is 14 residues long. CDR1 is MGHDK, CDR2 SYGVNS, per germline. Trimming took off 8 bases at V and 4 bases at J, with 15 bases between the two ends. The CDR3 loop is CASGRTDLNQPQHF. CDR3 bases: TGTGCCAGCGGCAGGACAGACCTTAATCAGCCCCAGCATTTT.

The chain carries TRBV4-1 and TRBJ1-3; D might be TRBD1 (5 bases). This CDR3 has 16 amino acids. CDR1 is MGHRA, CDR2 YSYEKL, per germline. Trimming removed 1 base from V and 2 bases from J, with 12 bases in between. The CDR3 region has the DNA TGCGCCAGCAGCCAAGGGGGGATGGTGCCTGGAAACACCATATATTTT. As protein: CASSQGGMVPGNTIYF.

The chain joins TRBV11-1 to TRBJ1-4; unclear D gene. V dropped 5 bases and J dropped 11 bases, with 12 bases sitting between them. Germline loops: CDR1 SGHAT, CDR2 FQDESV (reference sequence). There are 12 residues in the CDR3. The CDR3 protein is CASSASAGKLFF. DNA for the CDR3: TGTGCCAGCAGCGCGTCTGCGGGGAAACTGTTTTTT.

The gene calls are TRBV6-5 and TRBJ2-2; 8 nucleotides align to TRBD2. The CDR3 length is 14 residues. V dropped 7 bases and J dropped 6; count of bases not matched to a gene: 7. Germline V gives CDR1 MNHEY, CDR2 SVGAGI. CDR3 loop: CASIRGGRSGELFF. The CDR3 DNA follows: TGTGCCAGCATCAGGGGCGGGAGGTCCGGGGAGCTGTTTTTT.

The CDR3 here is CASSVEVNTEAFF. The CDR3 DNA reads as TGTGCCAGCAGTGTGGAGGTAAACACTGAAGCTTTCTTT. The gene calls are TRBV2 and TRBJ1-1; D unclear. CDR1 SNHLY and CDR2 FYNNEI come from the germline V gene. This CDR3 is built from 13 residues. Trimming took off 4 bases at V and 2 bases at J, with 8 bases between the two ends.

The chain employs TRBV27 and TRBJ1-5; D remains ambiguous. V lost 0 bases and J 0 bases, leaving 9 bases between the germline ends. The CDR3 runs 16 residues. Germline V gene data show CDR1 as MNHEY and CDR2 as SMNVEV (reference sequence). The CDR3 nucleotides are TGTGCCAGCAGTTTATCGTTTCTGGGTAGCAATCAGCCCCAGCATTTT. It encodes CASSLSFLGSNQPQHF.

The rearrangement links TRBV7-9 to TRBJ1-2; D is possibly TRBD1 (5 bases). CDR1 and CDR2 from the germline V gene are SEHNR and FQNEAQ (reference sequence). This CDR3 comprises 14 residues. V was clipped by 3 bases and J by 6 bases, with 14 bases between them. This CDR3 is CASSFFTTENGYTF. CDR3 bases: TGTGCCAGCAGCTTTTTCACGACAGAAAATGGCTACACCTTC. Full variable domain (remainder filled in from reference TRBV7-9 and TRBJ1-2): DTGVSQNPRHKITKRGQNVTFRCDPISEHNRLYWYRQTLGQGPEFLTYFQNEAQLEKSRLLSDRFSAERPKGSFSTLEIQRTEQGDSAMYLCASSFFTTENGYTFGSGTRLTVV.

V gene TRBV5-5 combines with J gene TRBJ2-7, with D unresolved. Trimming shortened V by 4 bases and J by 3 bases, and 8 bases separated the two germline ends. CDR1 is SGHKS, CDR2 YYEKEE, per germline (reference sequence). The CDR3 spans 12 residues. The CDR3 is CASSPADYEQYF. The CDR3 DNA reads TGTGCCAGCAGCCCCGCGGACTACGAGCAGTACTTC. Based on the CDR3 plus reference TRBV5-5 and TRBJ2-7, the full variable domain is DAGVTQSPTHLIKTRGQQVTLRCSPISGHKSVSWYQQVLGQGPQFIFQYYEKEERGRGNFPDRFSARQFPNYSSELNVNALLLGDSALYLCASSPADYEQYFGPGTRLTVT.

This clone was seen more than once but under ten times. The rearrangement uses TRBV7-2 and TRBJ1-5, with D perhaps TRBD1 (6 bases). CDR1 is SGHTA, CDR2 FQGNSA, per germline. CDR3 length: 12 residues. With 7 bases removed from V and 7 bases from J, the gap between germline ends came to 11 bases. CDR3: CASTVQGQPQHF. In DNA form, the CDR3 reads TGTGCCAGCACCGTACAGGGCCAGCCCCAGCATTTT.

The rearrangement uses TRBV2 and TRBJ2-7; TRBD2 is a possible D gene (6 bases). The CDR3 loop spans 15 amino acids. Germline V CDR1 and CDR2: SNHLY, FYNNEI. Trimming cost V 2 bases and J 0 bases, with 11 bases left between them. The CDR3 DNA sequence: TGTGCCAGCAGTGAAAGGCGGGGAGGCTCCTACGAGCAGTACTTC. Translated, it gives CASSERRGGSYEQYF.

Note on this clone: The junction differs from germline at one of its ends, possibly a read error. Other nucleotide sequences in the sample specify the same CDR3. V gene TRBV4-1 combines with J gene TRBJ2-7; D call uncertain. The CDR3 totals 15 residues. Germline V gene lookup returns CDR1 MGHRA and CDR2 YSYEKL. The CDR3 is CASSQSNSEKYEQYF. The CDR3 bases are TGTGCCAGCAGCCAGAGTAACAGCGAGAAGTACGAGCAGTACTTC.